Each of the 2 T cell receptor beta chains below was sequenced from the same sample in a study of a mutant IDH1 vaccine in newly diagnosed glioma. Sequenced by immunoSEQ multiplex PCR; TCRdb stores in-frame clones only, minus some. The table lists tens of thousands of clones, more than 70% of them singletons. Their recognized antigens are unknown. Time point of the sample: week 35, safety follow-up. Topical imiquimod accompanied each vaccine dose, which consisted of 300 ug of mutant IDH1 20-mer peptide. This specimen was PBMCs, taken from a glioma patient whose treatment included an IDH1 peptide vaccine. Receptors were obtained from a woman in her thirties or forties with glioma.

This clone has only one observation. The gene calls are TRBV19 and TRBJ2-1; 11 bases map to TRBD2. The length of the CDR3 is 15 residues. Germline trimming cut 6 bases from V and 2 bases from J; bases unmatched to any gene: 3. CDR1 and CDR2 (germline): LNHDA, SQIVND (reference sequence). The CDR3 DNA sequence: TGTGCCAGTAGGCTAGCGGGGGGCCCCTACAATGAGCAGTTCTTC. Protein sequence: CASRLAGGPYNEQFF.

This rearrangement joins TRBV7-9 to TRBJ2-7; 7 bases are a match to TRBD1. The germline gives CDR1 SEHNR, CDR2 FQNEAQ (reference sequence). The CDR3 extends over 15 amino acids. With 5 bases clipped from V and 2 bases from J, the junction kept 9 bases outside the gene matches. This CDR3 is CASSLWTGSTYEQYF. In DNA, the CDR3 is TGTGCCAGCAGCCTCTGGACAGGTTCGACCTACGAGCAGTACTTC.